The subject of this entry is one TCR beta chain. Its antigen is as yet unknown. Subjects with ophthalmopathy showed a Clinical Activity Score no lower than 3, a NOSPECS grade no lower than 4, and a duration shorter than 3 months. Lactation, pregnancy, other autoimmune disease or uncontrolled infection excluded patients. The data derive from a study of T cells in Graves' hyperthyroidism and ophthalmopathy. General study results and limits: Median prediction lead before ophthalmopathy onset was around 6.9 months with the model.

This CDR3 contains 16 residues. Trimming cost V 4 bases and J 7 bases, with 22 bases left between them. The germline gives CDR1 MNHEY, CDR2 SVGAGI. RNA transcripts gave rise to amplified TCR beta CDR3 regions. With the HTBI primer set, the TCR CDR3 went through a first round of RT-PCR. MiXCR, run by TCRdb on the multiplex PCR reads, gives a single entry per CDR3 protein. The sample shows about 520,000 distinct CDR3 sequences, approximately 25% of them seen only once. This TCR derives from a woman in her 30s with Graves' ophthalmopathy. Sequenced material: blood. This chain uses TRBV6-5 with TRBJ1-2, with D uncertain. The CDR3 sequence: CASSSIRAPLTAGYTF. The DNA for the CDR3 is TGTGCCAGCAGTTCTATCCGGGCCCCCCTCACCGCTGGCTACACCTTC.